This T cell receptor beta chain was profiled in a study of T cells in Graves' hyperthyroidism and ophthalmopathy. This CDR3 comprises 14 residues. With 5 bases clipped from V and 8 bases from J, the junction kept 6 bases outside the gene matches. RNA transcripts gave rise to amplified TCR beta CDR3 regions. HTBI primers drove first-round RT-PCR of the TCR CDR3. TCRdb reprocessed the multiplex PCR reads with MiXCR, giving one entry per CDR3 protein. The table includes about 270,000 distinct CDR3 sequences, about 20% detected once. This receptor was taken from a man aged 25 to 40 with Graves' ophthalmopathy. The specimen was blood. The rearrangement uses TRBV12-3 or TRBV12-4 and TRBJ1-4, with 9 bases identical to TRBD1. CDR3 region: CASSAQGAWEKLFF. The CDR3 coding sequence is TGTGCCAGCAGTGCACAGGGGGCTTGGGAAAAACTGTTTTTT.